The 21 T cell receptor beta chains presented below share a single source sample, sequenced in a study of T-cell reconstitution after alpha-beta-depleted transplantation in children. The TCRbeta library was prepared with unique molecular identifiers. TCRdb re-called the PCR reads through MiXCR, storing one row per CDR3 protein. Of some 500,000 distinct CDR3 sequences in the sample, approximately 16% were seen once. The material sequenced was PBMCs from the stem cell graft donor, taken from the stem cell graft. The source is a human donor who donated a stem cell graft to a child with acute lymphoblastic leukemia.

This clonotype was observed a few times. The genes are TRBV30 and TRBJ2-3; D remains ambiguous. The CDR3 consists of 12 residues. The V gene lost 3 bases and the J gene lost 6 bases, with 10 bases spanning the gap. Germline V lookup: CDR1 GTSNPN, CDR2 SVGIG (reference sequence). CDR3 region: CAWSAFWDTQYF. The CDR3 DNA follows: TGTGCCTGGAGCGCGTTTTGGGATACGCAGTATTTT.

The chain carries TRBV10-3 and TRBJ2-1; perhaps TRBD1 as D (5 bases). V lost 6 bases, J lost 9 bases, and 18 bases lay in between. From germline, CDR1 is ENHRY and CDR2 SYGVKD. The CDR3 totals 14 residues. CDR3 bases: TGTGCCATCAGACCCGGACAAGGGGTAACTGAGCAGTTCTTC. Translation: CAIRPGQGVTEQFF.

The chain recombines TRBV12-3 or TRBV12-4 with TRBJ2-1, with D perhaps TRBD2 (6 bases). V gave up 2 bases and J gave up 0 bases, with 14 bases separating them. The CDR3 is made up of 17 amino acids. The CDR3 region has the DNA TGTGCCAGCAGTTTAAGACTAGTCGAGAGCTCCTACAATGAGCAGTTCTTC. Its protein product is CASSLRLVESSYNEQFF.

This clonotype was detected a few times. This chain uses TRBV11-2 with TRBJ2-5, with D unresolved. The CDR3 is 14 residues long. Trimming took off 0 bases at V and 5 bases at J, with 10 bases between the two ends. Germline V gene lookup returns CDR1 SGHAT and CDR2 FQNNGV. CDR3 DNA sequence: TGTGCCAGCAGCTTAGACCAAGATTGGGAGACCCAGTACTTC. Its protein product is CASSLDQDWETQYF.

This clonotype showed up just a few times. V gene TRBV25-1 combines with J gene TRBJ1-1; the D gene is possibly TRBD1 (6 bases). V lost 1 base to trimming and J lost 4 bases, with 13 bases between them. CDR1 is MGHDK, CDR2 SYGVNS, per germline. CDR3 length equals 15 residues. DNA of the CDR3: TGTGCCAGCAGTGAATCTCAGGGGAGCGGCACTGAAGCTTTCTTT. As protein: CASSESQGSGTEAFF.

Only a few counts were recorded for this clonotype. This rearrangement joins TRBV20-1 to TRBJ2-1; 7 bases align to TRBD2. Germline-derived CDR1 and CDR2 are DFQATT and SNEGSKA (reference sequence). This CDR3 is built from 14 residues. The junction had 4 bases not matched to a gene; V was cut back by 1 base and J by 4 bases. CDR3: CSARVKLAYNEQFF. DNA of the CDR3: TGCAGTGCTAGAGTTAAACTAGCGTACAATGAGCAGTTCTTC.

The V and J genes are TRBV12-3 or TRBV12-4 and TRBJ2-3, with TRBD1 matching over 10 bases. The V segment lost 3 bases and the J segment 3 bases; nucleotides outside the gene matches: 9. The CDR3 runs 17 residues. In DNA form, the CDR3 reads TGTGCCAGCAGTTTTGACAGGGGGCGAGAGAGAACAGATACGCAGTATTTT. It encodes CASSFDRGRERTDTQYF.

This rearrangement joins TRBV12-5 to TRBJ1-1; D uncertain. This CDR3 is built from 18 residues. Trimming removed 0 bases at V and 1 base at J, with 18 bases between. Germline lookup yields CDR1 LGHNT and CDR2 FRNRAP. The CDR3 spells CASGLVILAVGENTEAFF. Here the CDR3 DNA reads TGTGCTAGTGGTTTGGTAATCCTGGCGGTAGGAGAGAACACTGAAGCTTTCTTT.

The genes are TRBV16 and TRBJ1-4; D gene uncertain. Trimming stripped 7 bases from V and 0 bases from J, with 9 bases between. From germline, CDR1 is KGHSY and CDR2 FQNENV. The CDR3 contains 14 residues. CDR3 in amino acids: CASTRRATNEKLFF. CDR3 DNA: TGTGCCAGCACCAGACGTGCAACTAATGAAAAACTGTTTTTT.

The sample holds a few counts of this clonotype. CDR3 protein: CASSQGTGSYNEQFF. The CDR3 DNA follows: TGTGCCAGCAGCCAAGGGACTGGCTCCTACAATGAGCAGTTCTTC. This chain uses TRBV3-1 with TRBJ2-1, with D possibly TRBD2 on 5 matching bases. CDR1 and CDR2 from the germline V gene are LGHDT and YNNKEL (reference sequence). The CDR3 runs to 15 residues. V gave up 1 base and J gave up 0 bases, with 7 bases separating them.

Only a few counts were recorded for this clonotype. V usage is TRBV5-1 and J usage is TRBJ2-3; TRBD1 or TRBD2 may be the D gene (6 bases each). The CDR3 covers 14 residues. CDR1 is SGHRS, CDR2 YFSETQ, per germline. Trimming shortened V by 4 bases and J by 6 bases, and 15 bases separated the two germline ends. The CDR3 DNA is TGCGCCAGCAGCGGGGGGCGCCTCTGGGATACGCAGTATTTT. This encodes CASSGGRLWDTQYF.

CDR3 coding DNA: TGCGCCAGCAGTTCCAAGCGGGAGGAGTCCTACAATGAGCAGTTCTTC. Translated: CASSSKREESYNEQFF. V usage is TRBV5-1 and J usage is TRBJ2-1; 9 bases agree with TRBD2. Germline CDR1 reads SGHRS; CDR2 reads YFSETQ. V was pared by 5 bases and J by 1 base, with 7 bases of the junction left unmatched. The length of the CDR3 is 16 residues.

This clonotype has only a few counts. The rearrangement uses TRBV12-5 and TRBJ2-7, with TRBD2 identical over 10 bases. V lost 7 bases, J lost 3 bases, and 9 bases stayed unmatched. Germline-derived CDR1 and CDR2 are LGHNT and FRNRAP. This CDR3 region has 15 residues. The CDR3 region is CASARLLAGDYEQYF. The DNA for the CDR3 is TGTGCTAGTGCACGACTCCTAGCGGGGGACTACGAGCAGTACTTC.

This clonotype has only a few counts. The rearrangement uses TRBV11-2 and TRBJ1-1; D gene ambiguous. The CDR3 is made up of 14 amino acids. The germline V and J ends were trimmed by 6 bases and 0 bases, with 11 bases remaining between them. The germline gives CDR1 SGHAT, CDR2 FQNNGV. CDR3 residues: CASRSWRMNTEAFF. CDR3 DNA sequence: TGTGCCAGCAGATCTTGGCGGATGAACACTGAAGCTTTCTTT.

The table lists this clonotype with a few counts. CDR3 coding DNA: TGCGCCAGCAGCTTCGCAGGGGAGGAGCAGTTCTTC. Translated, it gives CASSFAGEEQFF. V and J are TRBV5-1 and TRBJ2-1; maybe TRBD1 (6 bases). The CDR3 has 12 amino acids. V gave up 2 bases and J gave up 10 bases, with 10 bases separating them. Germline assignment: CDR1 SGHRS and CDR2 YFSETQ.

This clonotype has just a few counts. The junction departs from germline at one end; a sequencing error may be responsible. The chain couples TRBV20-1 to TRBJ2-7, with D hard to call. The CDR3 covers 15 residues. Germline values: CDR1 DFQATT, CDR2 SNEGSKA (reference sequence). The CDR3 DNA is TGCAGTGCCAGAGATACACGGCGGTCCTCCTACGAGCAGTACTTC. As protein: CSARDTRRSSYEQYF.

This rearrangement joins TRBV29-1 to TRBJ2-7, with D perhaps TRBD1 (5 bases). V shed 7 bases and J shed 2 bases, with 18 bases lying between them. Germline V gene sequence: CDR1 SQVTM, CDR2 ANQGSEA. This CDR3 region has 14 residues. The DNA for the CDR3 is TGCAGCGCCGTGGCGGCTGGCAGGGCCTACGAGCAGTACTTC. Protein: CSAVAAGRAYEQYF.

Worth noting for this clonotype: Germline and junction disagree at one end, which may indicate a read error. The V and J genes are TRBV7-3 and TRBJ1-1; tentatively, D is TRBD1 (5 bases). CDR1 is SGHTA and CDR2 is FQGTGA in the germline V gene. The CDR3 covers 15 residues. Here the CDR3 reads CASSLGARGNTEALF. For the CDR3, the DNA is TGTGCCAGCAGCTTAGGGGCGCGAGGGAACACTGAAGCTCTCTTT.

The chain couples TRBV15 to TRBJ2-1; D possibly uses TRBD1 or TRBD2 (5 bases each). CDR3 length equals 16 residues. Between the trimmed V and J ends, which lost 1 base and 4 bases, there was a span of 14 bases. From germline, CDR1 is LNHNV and CDR2 YYDKDF (reference sequence). The CDR3 bases are TGTGCCACCAGCAGAGTGGGACCCACCTTTTACAATGAGCAGTTCTTC. It yields the protein CATSRVGPTFYNEQFF.

This clonotype was seen more than once but under ten times. This chain joins TRBV6-1 and TRBJ2-7; 13 positions match TRBD2. The germline V gene has CDR1 MNHNS and CDR2 SASEGT. Losses at the gene ends were 6 bases for V and 1 base for J; bases not matched to a gene: 3. The CDR3 runs 15 residues. The CDR3 DNA follows: TGTGCCAGCAGGGGGACTAGCGGGAAATCCTACGAGCAGTACTTC. It translates to CASRGTSGKSYEQYF.

This clonotype came up a few times. The V gene is TRBV6-1, the J gene TRBJ2-5; D possibly corresponds to TRBD1 (5 bases). CDR1 MNHNS and CDR2 SASEGT come from the germline V gene. The length of the CDR3 is 15 residues. Trimming took off 1 base at V and 8 bases at J, with 17 bases between the two ends. The CDR3 DNA is TGTGCCAGCAGTGAAGTTTATGCGGCAGGGCTTACCCAGTACTTC. This codes for CASSEVYAAGLTQYF.